These 25 T cell receptor beta chains came from one sample sequenced in a study of blood T cell repertoires in COVID-19. Assay: immunoSEQ multiplex PCR; the TCRdb copy retains only in-frame clones and omits some. The profile shows 120,000 or so clones, approximately 83% of them singletons. The sample taken for sequencing was peripheral blood. The receptors originated from a woman aged 65 to 85 with acute or convalescent COVID-19.

This clone was recorded once. The chain recombines TRBV11-3 with TRBJ2-5; 7 bases are shared with TRBD1. The CDR3 has 14 residues. With V trimmed by 3 bases and J by 5 bases, 6 bases remained unmatched. Germline loops: CDR1 SGHNT, CDR2 YENEEA. In DNA, the CDR3 is TGTGCCAGCAGCTTTACAGGGGAACGGGAGACCCAGTACTTC. Its translation is CASSFTGERETQYF.

The chain is built from TRBV5-4 and TRBJ1-5; tentative D call: TRBD1 (6 bases). Trimming took off 3 bases at V and 5 bases at J, with 18 bases between the two ends. The CDR3 runs to 16 residues. In germline, CDR1 is SGHNT, CDR2 YYREEE (reference sequence). CDR3: CASSWTQGSPDQPQHF. CDR3 coding DNA: TGTGCCAGCAGCTGGACACAGGGTAGCCCCGATCAGCCCCAGCATTTT.

This clone was seen just once. The chain is built from TRBV30 and TRBJ1-1; maybe TRBD1 (5 bases). The CDR3 runs 13 residues. V lost 3 bases and J lost 5, with 13 bases in between. Germline V gene sequence: CDR1 GTSNPN, CDR2 SVGIG (reference sequence). The CDR3 DNA reads TGTGCCTGGAGCCGTATGACAGCGACTGAAGCTTTCTTT. Its translation is CAWSRMTATEAFF.

This chain links TRBV3-1 (or the pseudogene TRBV3-2) with TRBJ1-6; D is ambiguous. V was pared by 0 bases and J by 9 bases, with 12 bases between. The CDR3 covers 15 residues. The germline V gene encodes CDR1 LGHDT and CDR2 YNNKEL (reference sequence). CDR3 in DNA: TGTGCCAGCAGCCAAGATTCCGGGAGGGTTTCACCCCTCCACTTT. Translation: CASSQDSGRVSPLHF.

V usage is TRBV5-4 and J usage is TRBJ2-3; 9 nucleotides agree with TRBD1. Trimming cost V 2 bases and J 6 bases; bases outside gene matches: 10. The CDR3 extends over 16 amino acids. CDR1 SGHNT and CDR2 YYREEE come from the germline V gene (reference sequence). The CDR3 DNA reads as TGTGCCAGCAGCTTAAAAAGGGACAGGGTCCTGGATACGCAGTATTTT. Translated, it gives CASSLKRDRVLDTQYF.

The chain joins TRBV27 to TRBJ2-1; 10 nucleotides align to TRBD2. The V gene's germline CDR1 is MNHEY and CDR2 SMNVEV (reference sequence). This CDR3 spans 18 amino acids. Trimming took 3 bases from V and 7 from J; bases not matched to a gene: 15. For the CDR3, the DNA is TGTGCCAGCAGTTTGTCTAGCGGGGGACGACCTGGAAGGAATGAGCAGTTCTTC. This translates into CASSLSSGGRPGRNEQFF.

The chain links TRBV7-9 to TRBJ1-2, with D hard to call. The length of the CDR3 is 15 residues. V was clipped by 2 bases and J by 1 base, with 11 bases between them. Per germline, CDR1 SEHNR and CDR2 FQNEAQ (reference sequence). As DNA, the CDR3 is TGTGCCAGCAGCTTATACGACAATCATAACTATGGCTACACCTTC. Translating gives CASSLYDNHNYGYTF.

The chain has TRBV2 and TRBJ1-1; perhaps TRBD1 as D (6 bases). The CDR3 is 13 amino acids. Trimming left V 6 bases short and J 1 base short, with 9 bases between. Germline V gene lookup returns CDR1 SNHLY and CDR2 FYNNEI. As DNA, the CDR3 is TGTGCCAGCAGCCAGGACAGGAACACTGAAGCTTTCTTT. Translating it yields CASSQDRNTEAFF.

This sequence joins TRBV29-1 and TRBJ1-2, with D hard to call. The CDR3 extends over 12 amino acids. Trimming shortened V by 5 bases and J by 1 base, and 8 bases separated the two germline ends. CDR1 and CDR2 (germline): SQVTM, ANQGSEA. CDR3 loop: CSVRSSNYGYTF. Written as DNA, the CDR3 is TGCAGCGTTCGGTCTAGTAACTATGGCTACACCTTC. Full variable domain (remainder filled in from reference TRBV29-1 and TRBJ1-2): SAVISQKPSRDICQRGTSLTIQCQVDSQVTMMFWYRQQPGQSLTLIATANQGSEATYESGFVIDKFPISRPNLTFSTLTVSNMSPEDSSIYLCSVRSSNYGYTFGSGTRLTVV.

The chain employs TRBV3-1 (or the pseudogene TRBV3-2) and TRBJ2-7; TRBD1 matches 7 bases. This CDR3 is 16 amino acids long. Germline-derived CDR1 and CDR2 are LGHDT and YNNKEL (reference sequence). The V gene end was trimmed by 5 bases and the J gene end by 2 bases; junction bases not matched to a gene: 12. For the CDR3, the DNA is TGTGCCAGCAGCGGGCGACCGGGACAGCAAACCTACGAGCAGTACTTC. It encodes CASSGRPGQQTYEQYF.

V usage is TRBV7-2 and J usage is TRBJ1-1; D not resolved. V lost 5 bases to trimming and J lost 0 bases, with 13 bases between them. This CDR3 contains 15 residues. Per the germline V gene, CDR1 is SGHTA and CDR2 is FQGNSA. CDR3 region: CASSPRGGMNTEAFF. Here the CDR3 DNA reads TGTGCCAGCAGCCCACGGGGAGGGATGAACACTGAAGCTTTCTTT.

The chain combines TRBV4-3 with TRBJ1-6; D remains ambiguous. Germline V lookup: CDR1 LGHNA, CDR2 YSLEER. The CDR3 loop spans 16 amino acids. V was clipped by 1 base and J by 7 bases, with 14 bases between them. CDR3 residues: CASSQGGGSGNSPLHF. CDR3 coding DNA: TGCGCCAGCAGCCAAGGAGGAGGGAGTGGGAATTCACCCCTCCACTTT.

J is TRBJ1-5 and V is TRBV11-2; D uncertain. CDR1 and CDR2 (germline): SGHAT, FQNNGV. V lost 5 bases to trimming and J lost 1 base, with 6 bases between them. The CDR3 is made up of 13 amino acids. This chain's CDR3 is CASSPVSNQPQHF. CDR3 bases: TGTGCCAGCAGCCCAGTAAGCAATCAGCCCCAGCATTTT.

This chain links TRBV3-1 (or the pseudogene TRBV3-2) with TRBJ2-3; the match to TRBD2 covers 10 bases. The CDR3 is made up of 13 amino acids. Germline CDR1 LGHDT, CDR2 YNNKEL (reference sequence). The V segment lost 5 bases and the J segment 10 bases; nucleotides outside the gene matches: 6. CDR3 loop: CASSFQRGGPQYF. The CDR3 nucleotides are TGTGCCAGCAGCTTCCAGCGGGGGGGCCCGCAGTATTTT.

The chain has TRBV3-1 (or the pseudogene TRBV3-2) and TRBJ1-6; the D is unclear. Trimming removed 0 bases at V and 9 bases at J, with 6 bases between. The CDR3 runs to 13 residues. Germline-derived CDR1 and CDR2 are LGHDT and YNNKEL (reference sequence). The CDR3 loop reads CASSQDRISPLHF. In DNA, the CDR3 is TGTGCCAGCAGCCAAGATAGAATTTCACCCCTCCACTTT.

The V call is TRBV5-4, the J call TRBJ2-3, with TRBD2 matching 9 bases. The germline CDR1 and CDR2 sequences are SGHNT and YYREEE (reference sequence). The CDR3 totals 14 residues. V was clipped by 6 bases and J by 4 bases; unmatched bases: 6. The CDR3: CASTLRGGPDTQYF. The CDR3 DNA reads as TGTGCCAGCACTCTGCGGGGGGGGCCAGATACGCAGTATTTT. Combining the CDR3 with reference TRBV5-4 and TRBJ2-3 gives the whole variable domain ETGVTQSPTHLIKTRGQQVTLRCSSQSGHNTVSWYQQALGQGPQFIFQYYREEENGRGNFPPRFSGLQFPNYSSELNVNALELDDSALYLCASTLRGGPDTQYFGPGTRLTVL.

This chain connects TRBV6-1 to TRBJ1-6, with D tentatively TRBD1 (5 bases). Germline assignment: CDR1 MNHNS and CDR2 SASEGT. Trimming took 4 bases from V and 2 from J, leaving 12 bases between them. The CDR3 loop spans 16 amino acids. CDR3 amino acids: CASSGGVGTYNSPLHF. The DNA of the CDR3 is TGTGCCAGCAGTGGGGGGGTCGGCACCTATAATTCACCCCTCCACTTT.

The chain is built from TRBV11-2 and TRBJ1-5; D gene ambiguous. Between the trimmed V and J ends, which lost 2 bases and 4 bases, there was a span of 9 bases. The germline V gene encodes CDR1 SGHAT and CDR2 FQNNGV. The CDR3 extends over 14 amino acids. The CDR3, as DNA: TGTGCCAGCAGCTTAAGAAACCAGAATCAGCCCCAGCATTTT. Translation: CASSLRNQNQPQHF.

This clone was counted between two and nine times. The chain carries TRBV3-1 (or the pseudogene TRBV3-2) and TRBJ2-1; TRBD1 might be the D (7 bases). The CDR3 length is 15 residues. Germline loops: CDR1 LGHDT, CDR2 YNNKEL (reference sequence). The V and J ends lost 5 bases and 9 bases respectively, with 20 bases between them. For the CDR3, the DNA is TGTGCCAGCAGCGCGGCGGGGCAGGGGGTTTTTGAGCAGTTCTTC. Its translation: CASSAAGQGVFEQFF.

The chain carries TRBV6-5 and TRBJ2-7; the D is unclear. Germline V CDR1 and CDR2: MNHEY, SVGAGI. V lost 2 bases and J 0 bases, leaving 11 bases between the germline ends. This CDR3 has 15 residues. The CDR3 DNA is TGTGCCAGCAGTTACCAGGAAGTAAGCTCCTACGAGCAGTACTTC. It encodes CASSYQEVSSYEQYF.

The chain carries TRBV19 and TRBJ1-1; D is uncertain. The CDR3 spans 13 residues. Looked up from germline, CDR1 is LNHDA and CDR2 is SQIVND (reference sequence). The V gene lost 7 bases and the J gene lost 0 bases, with 9 bases spanning the gap. CDR3 nucleotide sequence: TGTGCCAGTACTCTGTCTATGAACACTGAAGCTTTCTTT. Residues: CASTLSMNTEAFF.

This clone was seen just once. This sequence joins TRBV10-1 and TRBJ1-1; D gene unclear. Between the trimmed V and J ends, which lost 3 bases and 7 bases, there was a span of 9 bases. Germline V lookup: CDR1 WNHNN, CDR2 SYGVQD (reference sequence). The CDR3 covers 12 residues. The CDR3 DNA sequence: TGCGCCAGCAGTGATCTGACGGGTGAAGCTTTCTTT. This gives the protein CASSDLTGEAFF.

The chain recombines TRBV15 with TRBJ1-2; TRBD1 agrees at 10 bases. V dropped 0 bases and J dropped 3; count of bases not matched to a gene: 7. Germline-derived CDR1 and CDR2 are LNHNV and YYDKDF (reference sequence). The CDR3 has 17 residues. The CDR3 region is CATSRDRDRGLYYGYTF. The CDR3 coding sequence is TGTGCCACCAGCAGAGATCGGGACAGGGGTTTGTACTATGGCTACACCTTC. Full variable domain (rest looked up from reference TRBV15 and TRBJ1-2): DAMVIQNPRYQVTQFGKPVTLSCSQTLNHNVMYWYQQKSSQAPKLLFHYYDKDFNNEADTPDNFQSRRPNTSFCFLDIRSPGLGDTAMYLCATSRDRDRGLYYGYTFGSGTRLTVV.

The chain uses TRBV27 and TRBJ1-1, with D unresolved. Trimming shortened V by 3 bases and J by 2 bases, and 10 bases separated the two germline ends. Germline CDR1 and CDR2: MNHEY and SMNVEV (reference sequence). This CDR3 is 14 amino acids long. The CDR3 nucleotides read TGTGCCAGCAGTTTGTACCGACATAACACTGAAGCTTTCTTT. Translating gives CASSLYRHNTEAFF.

The V and J genes are TRBV5-1 and TRBJ2-3; 10 bases are shared with TRBD2. The germline gives CDR1 SGHRS, CDR2 YFSETQ. Trimming cost V 0 bases and J 2 bases; bases outside gene matches: 12. The CDR3 is made up of 19 amino acids. The CDR3 coding sequence is TGCGCCAGCAGCTTGGTGGTGGTAGCGGGGGGCCCTACCACAGATACGCAGTATTTT. This gives the protein CASSLVVVAGGPTTDTQYF.